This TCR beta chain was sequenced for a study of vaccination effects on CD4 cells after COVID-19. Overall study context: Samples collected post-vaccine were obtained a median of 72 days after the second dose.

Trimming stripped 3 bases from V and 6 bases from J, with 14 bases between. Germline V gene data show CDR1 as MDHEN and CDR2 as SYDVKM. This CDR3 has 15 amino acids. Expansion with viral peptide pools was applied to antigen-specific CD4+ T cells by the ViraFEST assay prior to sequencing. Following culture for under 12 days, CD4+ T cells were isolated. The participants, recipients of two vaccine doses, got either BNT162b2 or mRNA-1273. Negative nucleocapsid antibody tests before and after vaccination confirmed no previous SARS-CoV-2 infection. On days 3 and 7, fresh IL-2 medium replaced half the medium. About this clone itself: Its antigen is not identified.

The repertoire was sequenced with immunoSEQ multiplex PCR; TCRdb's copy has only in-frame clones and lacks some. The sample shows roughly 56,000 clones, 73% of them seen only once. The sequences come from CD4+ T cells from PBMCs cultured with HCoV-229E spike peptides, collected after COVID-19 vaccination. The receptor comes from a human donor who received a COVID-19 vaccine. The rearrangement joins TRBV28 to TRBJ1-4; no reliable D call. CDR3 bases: TGTGCCAGCAGTTTTCGGTTGGTGTTGGATGAAAAACTGTTTTTT. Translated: CASSFRLVLDEKLFF.